The present entry profiles one TCR beta chain with its context. This CDR3 spans 14 amino acids. The V and J ends lost 5 bases and 6 bases respectively, with 14 bases between them. Each single cDNA molecule received a unique molecular identifier. TCRdb used MiXCR to reprocess the 5' RACE reads, holding one entry per CDR3 protein. This table has roughly 70,000 distinct CDR3 sequences, just over 20% appearing once. The data originate from a study of early T cells in non-severe SARS-CoV-2 infection. The sample in question was whole blood, obtained at baseline. J is TRBJ2-1 and V is TRBV12-3 or TRBV12-4; D is possibly TRBD1 (6 bases). This receptor was obtained from an adult who was a healthcare worker with PCR-confirmed SARS-CoV-2 infection or an uninfected control (not recorded which). The CDR3 loop is CASSPSPRGNEQFF. The CDR3 DNA sequence: TGTGCCAGCAGTCCCTCCCCCAGGGGCAATGAGCAGTTCTTC.